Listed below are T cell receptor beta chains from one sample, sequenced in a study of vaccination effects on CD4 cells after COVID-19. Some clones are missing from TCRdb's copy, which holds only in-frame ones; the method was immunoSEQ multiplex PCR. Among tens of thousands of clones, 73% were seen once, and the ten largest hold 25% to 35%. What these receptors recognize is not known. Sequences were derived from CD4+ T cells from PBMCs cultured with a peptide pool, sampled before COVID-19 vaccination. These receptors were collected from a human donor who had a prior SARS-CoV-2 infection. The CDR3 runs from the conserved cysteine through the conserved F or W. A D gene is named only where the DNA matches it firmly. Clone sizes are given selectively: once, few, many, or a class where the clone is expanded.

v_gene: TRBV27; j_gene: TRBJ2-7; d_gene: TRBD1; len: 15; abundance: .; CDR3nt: TGTGCCAGCAGTCACCGGGACAGGGGGCAATACGAGCAGTACTTC; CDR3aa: CASSHRDRGQYEQYF
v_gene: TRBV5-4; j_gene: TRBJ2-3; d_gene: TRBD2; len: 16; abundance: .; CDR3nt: TGTGCCAGCAGCCCCAATGTCGGTAGCGGGGGTGATACGCAGTATTTT; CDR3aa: CASSPNVGSGGDTQYF
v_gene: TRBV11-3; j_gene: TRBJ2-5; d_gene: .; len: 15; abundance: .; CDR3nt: TGTGCCAGCAGCTTAGAAGGGGGGGGTGAAGAGACCCAGTACTTC; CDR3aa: CASSLEGGGEETQYF
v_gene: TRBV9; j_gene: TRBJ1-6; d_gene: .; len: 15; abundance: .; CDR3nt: TGTGCCAGCAGCGTAGACCCCGAGGCGGCCGGGACCCTCCACTTT; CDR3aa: CASSVDPEAAGTLHF
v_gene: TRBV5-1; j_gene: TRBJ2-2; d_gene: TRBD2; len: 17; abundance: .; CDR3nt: TGCGCCAGCAGCCTCGGGCTAGCGGGGGAGAACACCGGGGAGCTGTTTTTT; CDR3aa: CASSLGLAGENTGELFF
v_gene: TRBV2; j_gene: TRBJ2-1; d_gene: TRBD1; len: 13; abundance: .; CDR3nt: TGTGCCAGCAGGACAGGGGTACCCAATGAGCAGTTCTTC; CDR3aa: CASRTGVPNEQFF
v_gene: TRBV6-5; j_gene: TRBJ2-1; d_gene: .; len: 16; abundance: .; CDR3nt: TGTGCCAGCAGTTACGATAGGGGGAGCTCCTACAATGAGCAGTTCTTC; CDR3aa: CASSYDRGSSYNEQFF
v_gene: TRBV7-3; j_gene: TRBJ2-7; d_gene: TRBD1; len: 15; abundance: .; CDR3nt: TGTGCCAGCAGCCTTAACGGACAGGGACTGGGCGAGCAGTACTTC; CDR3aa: CASSLNGQGLGEQYF
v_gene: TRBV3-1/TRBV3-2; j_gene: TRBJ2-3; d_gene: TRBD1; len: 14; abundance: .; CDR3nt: TGTGCCAGCAGGAGACGTGACAGGGCAGATACGCAGTATTTT; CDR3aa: CASRRRDRADTQYF
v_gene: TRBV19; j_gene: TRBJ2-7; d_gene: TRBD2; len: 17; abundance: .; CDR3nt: TGTGCCAGTAGTAGGCTAGCGGGAATGAGTAATTTCTACGAGCAGTACTTC; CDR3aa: CASSRLAGMSNFYEQYF
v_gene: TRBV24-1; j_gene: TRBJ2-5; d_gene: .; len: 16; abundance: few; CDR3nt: TGTGCCATCATATCAGGTCCTAGGGGTCCAGAAGAGACCCAGTACTTC; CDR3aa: CAIISGPRGPEETQYF
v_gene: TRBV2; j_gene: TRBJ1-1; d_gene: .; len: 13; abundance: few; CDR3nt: TGTGCCAGCAGTGTAGCATTGAACACTGAAGCTTTCTTT; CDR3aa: CASSVALNTEAFF
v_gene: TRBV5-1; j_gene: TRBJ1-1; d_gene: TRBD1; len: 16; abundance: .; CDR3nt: TGCGCCAGCAGCTACGCTTACAGGGGCGGGAGGACTGAAGCTTTCTTT; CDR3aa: CASSYAYRGGRTEAFF
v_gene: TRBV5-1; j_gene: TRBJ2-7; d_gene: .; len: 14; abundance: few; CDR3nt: TGCGCCAGCAGCTTGGATCCTTCCTCCTACGAGCAGTACTTC; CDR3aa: CASSLDPSSYEQYF
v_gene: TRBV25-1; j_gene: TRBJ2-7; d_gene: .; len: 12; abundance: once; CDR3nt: TGTGCCAGCAGTCTCCAGCCGGGTCAGCAGTACTTC; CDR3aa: CASSLQPGQQYF
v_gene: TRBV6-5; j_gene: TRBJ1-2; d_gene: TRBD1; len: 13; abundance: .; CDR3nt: TGTGCCAGCAGCTCAGACAGGGATGTTGGCTACACCTTC; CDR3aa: CASSSDRDVGYTF
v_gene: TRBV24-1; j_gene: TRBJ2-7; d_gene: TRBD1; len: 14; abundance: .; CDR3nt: TGTGCCACCAGCGGGACAGGGGATCCCTACGAGCAGTACTTC; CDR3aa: CATSGTGDPYEQYF
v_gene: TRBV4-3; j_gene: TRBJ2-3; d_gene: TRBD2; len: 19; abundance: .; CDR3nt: TGCGCCAGCAGCCAAGATTTTAGAGGGACTAGCGGAAACACAGATACGCAGTATTTT; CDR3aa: CASSQDFRGTSGNTDTQYF
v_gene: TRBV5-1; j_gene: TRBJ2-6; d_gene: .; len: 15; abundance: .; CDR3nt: TGCGCCAGCAGCTTAACAGGCTCTGGGGCCAACGTCCTGACTTTC; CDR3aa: CASSLTGSGANVLTF
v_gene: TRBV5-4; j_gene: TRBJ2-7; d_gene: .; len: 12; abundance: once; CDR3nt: TGTGCCAGCAGTTTTAGGTCTAACGAGCAGTACTTC; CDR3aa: CASSFRSNEQYF
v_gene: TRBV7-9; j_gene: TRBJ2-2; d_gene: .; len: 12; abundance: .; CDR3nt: TGTGCCAGCAGCCCACGTGGCGGGGAGCTGTTTTTT; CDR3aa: CASSPRGGELFF
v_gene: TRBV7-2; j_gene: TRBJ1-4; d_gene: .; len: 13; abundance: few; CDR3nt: TGTGCCAGCAGCGCGGCGGCGAGTGAAAAACTGTTTTTT; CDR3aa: CASSAAASEKLFF